These 16 T cell receptor beta chains share one sample of origin, sequenced in a study of cytomegalovirus exposure and HLA in healthy donors. Clones were read by immunoSEQ multiplex PCR, and TCRdb kept only the in-frame ones, dropping some. The table has around 70,000 clones, roughly 94% seen once. The sample taken for sequencing was PBMCs. These receptors originate from a woman in her late teens or twenties in good health and CMV-seropositive.

The chain couples TRBV11-3 to TRBJ2-7; 9 bases map to TRBD1. The CDR3 covers 14 residues. Trimming cost V 4 bases and J 2 bases; bases outside gene matches: 3. The germline V gene encodes CDR1 SGHNT and CDR2 YENEEA. This CDR3 is CASSSGQGPYEQYF. As DNA, the CDR3 is TGTGCCAGCAGCTCGGGACAGGGCCCCTACGAGCAGTACTTC.

The rearrangement links TRBV30 to TRBJ1-4, with D tentatively TRBD1 (5 bases). In germline, CDR1 is GTSNPN, CDR2 SVGIG (reference sequence). V was trimmed by 0 bases and J by 7 bases, leaving 18 bases between them. The CDR3 runs 16 residues. The CDR3 region has the DNA TGTGCCTGGAGTGTTAGATCGGGCAGGGCGAGTGAAAAACTGTTTTTT. This encodes CAWSVRSGRASEKLFF.

The V call is TRBV5-1, the J call TRBJ1-3; D is unresolved. The germline gives CDR1 SGHRS, CDR2 YFSETQ. Trimming removed 0 bases from V and 2 bases from J, with 9 bases in between. The length of the CDR3 is 15 residues. In nucleotides, the CDR3 is TGCGCCAGCAGCTTGGAAGTGGTAGCTGGAAACACCATATATTTT. The encoded protein is CASSLEVVAGNTIYF. Full variable domain (outside the CDR3, taken from reference TRBV5-1 and TRBJ1-3): KAGVTQTPRYLIKTRGQQVTLSCSPISGHRSVSWYQQTPGQGLQFLFEYFSETQRNKGNFPGRFSGRQFSNSRSEMNVSTLELGDSALYLCASSLEVVAGNTIYFGEGSWLTVV.

The rearrangement joins TRBV4-3 to TRBJ1-3; 8 bases fit TRBD1. This CDR3 region has 15 residues. Germline CDR1 is LGHNA and CDR2 is YSLEER. V shed 4 bases, J shed 4 bases, and the junction held 6 bases outside the gene matches. In nucleotides, the CDR3 is TGCGCCAGCAGCCGACGGACAGGGCCCGGAAACACCATATATTTT. Protein product: CASSRRTGPGNTIYF.

CDR3 bases: TGTGCCAGCAGTTTCAGGGATTCTCCAAATGAAAAACTGTTTTTT. It encodes CASSFRDSPNEKLFF. The V and J genes are TRBV2 and TRBJ1-4, with D tentatively TRBD1 (5 bases). Trimming took off 5 bases at V and 5 bases at J, with 15 bases between the two ends. This CDR3 region has 15 residues. In germline, CDR1 is SNHLY, CDR2 FYNNEI.

The V gene is TRBV2, the J gene TRBJ2-1, with TRBD2 identical over 10 bases. The CDR3 contains 17 residues. CDR1 is SNHLY, CDR2 FYNNEI, per germline. Trimming cost V 0 bases and J 0 bases; bases outside gene matches: 2. CDR3: CASSEALAGDSYNEQFF. CDR3 nucleotides: TGTGCCAGCAGTGAAGCTCTAGCGGGGGACTCCTACAATGAGCAGTTCTTC. Drawing the rest from reference TRBV2 and TRBJ2-1, the complete variable domain is EPEVTQTPSHQVTQMGQEVILRCVPISNHLYFYWYRQILGQKVEFLVSFYNNEISEKSEIFDDQFSVERPDGSNFTLKIRSTKLEDSAMYFCASSEALAGDSYNEQFFGPGTRLTVL.

V and J are TRBV2 and TRBJ1-3, with 8 nucleotides matching TRBD1. The ends lost 5 bases at V and 2 bases at J; junction bases unmatched: 8. This CDR3 is 16 amino acids long. Looked up from germline, CDR1 is SNHLY and CDR2 is FYNNEI. The CDR3 sequence is CASSFPLDRAGNTIYF. The CDR3 nucleotides are TGTGCCAGCAGTTTCCCCCTGGACAGGGCTGGAAACACCATATATTTT.

The gene calls are TRBV6-4 and TRBJ2-2, with a possible D match to TRBD1 (5 bases). Germline CDR1 MRHNA, CDR2 SNTAGT. The length of the CDR3 is 16 residues. Trimming pared 5 bases from V and 7 bases from J, leaving 20 bases between. CDR3 nucleotide sequence: TGTGCCAGCAGTAAATCCTTCGACAGCGTGGTCGGGGAGCTGTTTTTT. It yields the protein CASSKSFDSVVGELFF.

The CDR3 DNA is TGTGCCAGTAGTATAGGCAGGGGCGCTGAGACCCAGTACTTC. It is translated as CASSIGRGAETQYF. V is TRBV19 and J is TRBJ2-5; tentatively, D is TRBD1 (6 bases). Trimming left V 1 base short and J 5 bases short, with 11 bases between. The length of the CDR3 is 14 residues. The germline V gene has CDR1 LNHDA and CDR2 SQIVND (reference sequence).

The genes are TRBV19 and TRBJ1-5; TRBD1 agrees at 9 bases. This CDR3 has 14 amino acids. V trimming: 5 bases; J trimming: 7 bases; junction bases outside the gene matches: 6. Germline V gives CDR1 LNHDA, CDR2 SQIVND (reference sequence). CDR3 region: CASSWGQGSQPQHF. The CDR3 DNA sequence: TGTGCCAGTAGTTGGGGACAGGGTTCCCAGCCCCAGCATTTT.

In its sample, this clone was seen once. V gene TRBV5-1 combines with J gene TRBJ2-3; 12 bases fit TRBD1. V shed 2 bases, J shed 8 bases, and the junction held 12 bases outside the gene matches. CDR1 and CDR2 (germline): SGHRS, YFSETQ. The CDR3 runs to 17 residues. The CDR3, as DNA: TGCGCCAGCAGCTTAGGGACAGGGGGCGCCCAGGGGGGTACGCAGTATTTT. It encodes CASSLGTGGAQGGTQYF.

The chain recombines TRBV5-4 with TRBJ1-1; 7 nucleotides agree with TRBD1. This CDR3 is built from 14 residues. Losses at the gene ends were 4 bases for V and 1 base for J; bases not matched to a gene: 4. Germline CDR1 is SGHNT and CDR2 is YYREEE (reference sequence). CDR3 protein: CASSKGQQNTEAFF. The CDR3 nucleotides are TGTGCCAGCAGCAAGGGACAGCAGAACACTGAAGCTTTCTTT.

The V gene is TRBV30, the J gene TRBJ1-1; D is uncertain. Germline V gene lookup returns CDR1 GTSNPN and CDR2 SVGIG (reference sequence). This CDR3 contains 12 residues. The V end was cut by 6 bases, the J end by 7 bases, with 15 bases between. CDR3 protein: CACQEAVGEAFF. In nucleotides, the CDR3 is TGTGCCTGTCAGGAAGCGGTGGGTGAAGCTTTCTTT.

The V call is TRBV4-1, the J call TRBJ1-2; no firm D call. Germline V gene data show CDR1 as MGHRA and CDR2 as YSYEKL. This CDR3 has 15 residues. Between the trimmed V and J ends, which lost 1 base and 4 bases, there was a span of 13 bases. CDR3 coding DNA: TGCGCCAGCAGCCAAGCCCCCGGGAGCTTCTATGGCTACACCTTC. Amino acids: CASSQAPGSFYGYTF.

The V gene is TRBV7-2, the J gene TRBJ2-3; TRBD2 aligns across 13 bases. The germline V gene encodes CDR1 SGHTA and CDR2 FQGNSA. The CDR3 totals 16 residues. The V and J ends lost 6 bases and 2 bases, in that order; junction bases with no gene match: 5. The CDR3 reads CASRGTSGNPTDTQYF. In nucleotides, the CDR3 is TGTGCCAGCAGGGGGACTAGCGGGAACCCCACAGATACGCAGTATTTT.

This rearrangement joins TRBV6-5 to TRBJ2-7; 11 nucleotides agree with TRBD1. The CDR3 totals 15 residues. CDR1 and CDR2 from the germline V gene are MNHEY and SVGAGI. V shed 4 bases and J 3 bases; nucleotides not matched to a gene: 5. In DNA form, the CDR3 reads TGTGCCAGCAGTTCCCTCGGGACAGGGGGCTACGAGCAGTACTTC. Its protein is CASSSLGTGGYEQYF.